This T cell receptor beta chain stems from a study of cytomegalovirus exposure and HLA in healthy donors. In regard to this clone: The antigen is unknown.

This CDR3 contains 14 residues. Germline CDR1 reads SGHKS; CDR2 reads YYEKEE (reference sequence). Trimming removed 4 bases from V and 8 bases from J, with 18 bases in between. Study conclusions and caveats: Listed as cytomegalovirus-associated were 170 or so TCR beta chains. A later analysis found first-cohort TCR clusters tended to co-occur in the 130 or so validation repertoires.

Using immunoSEQ multiplex PCR, the repertoire was profiled, and TCRdb retains in-frame clones only, with some absent. The sample lists 200,000 or so clones; 75% to 95% were seen once. The V gene is TRBV5-5, the J gene TRBJ1-2, with D possibly TRBD1 on 6 matching bases. The sample comprised PBMCs. This TCR came from a woman younger than 30 in good health and CMV-seronegative. The CDR3 region has the DNA TGTGCCAGCAGCCGGGAACCTCAGGGGTACGGCTACACCTTC. Residues: CASSREPQGYGYTF.